The 2 T cell receptor beta chains below were found in one sample sequenced in a study of blood T cell repertoires in COVID-19. Clones were read by immunoSEQ multiplex PCR, and TCRdb kept only the in-frame ones, dropping some. Of about 120,000 clones listed, about nine tenths are singletons. Source material: peripheral blood. The receptors were gathered from a woman aged 70-85 years with acute or convalescent COVID-19.

The rearrangement joins TRBV6-5 to TRBJ2-2; 7 bases are a match to TRBD1. Germline V gene sequence: CDR1 MNHEY, CDR2 SVGAGI. Germline trimming cut 4 bases from V and 4 bases from J; bases unmatched to any gene: 6. This CDR3 region has 15 residues. CDR3 amino acids: CASSSQRGLTGELFF. The DNA for the CDR3 is TGTGCCAGCAGTTCGCAGAGGGGGCTCACCGGGGAGCTGTTTTTT.

This sequence joins TRBV19 and TRBJ1-2, with 7 nucleotides matching TRBD1. Germline assignment: CDR1 LNHDA and CDR2 SQIVND (reference sequence). The CDR3 has 13 amino acids. J lost 6 bases, V lost 3 bases, and 4 bases had no gene match. CDR3 loop: CASSISDRDGYTF. The DNA for the CDR3 is TGTGCCAGTAGTATTTCAGACAGGGATGGCTACACCTTC.